The clone carrying this TCR beta chain was observed a single time. What it binds is not known. TCRdb's copy holds only in-frame clones and misses some; the assay was immunoSEQ multiplex PCR. The sample lists some 76,000 clones, over 90% occurring once. This sample is part of a study of OX40 agonist ivuxolimab in advanced cancers. Study summary: A mean age of around 60 years, range about 20 to 79, was recorded, and 70% to 85% were male. General observations from the study: Fewer expanded clones were found on average in CD4+ than in CD8+ T cells.

With 2 bases removed from V and 3 bases from J, the gap between germline ends came to 11 bases. CDR3 length equals 15 residues. CDR1 SGHAT and CDR2 FQNNGV come from the germline V gene. V is TRBV11-2 and J is TRBJ2-1; D is perhaps TRBD2 (7 bases). The specimen comprised CD4+ or CD8+ T cells sorted from blood, sampled in a trial of the OX40 agonist ivuxolimab. The source of this sequence is an adult with an advanced solid tumor such as melanoma, head and neck, liver or kidney cancer. CDR3 nucleotide sequence: TGTGCCAGCAGCTTACCGGGGGGCTACTACAATGAGCAGTTCTTC. Encoded protein: CASSLPGGYYNEQFF. Filled out from reference TRBV11-2 and TRBJ2-1, the complete variable domain reads EAGVAQSPRYKIIEKRQSVAFWCNPISGHATLYWYQQILGQGPKLLIQFQNNGVVDDSQLPKDRFSAERLKGVDSTLKIQPAKLEDSAVYLCASSLPGGYYNEQFFGPGTRLTVL.